This T cell receptor beta chain originates from a study of stem cell transplantation in POMP-related autoinflammatory disease. Study-level background: Impaired MHC class I-dependent CD8+ differentiation was hypothesized from defective thymoproteasomes.

Data came from immunoSEQ multiplex PCR; TCRdb stores just in-frame clones and leaves some out. Of some 68,000 clones listed, approximately 91% were seen once; the top ten hold about 0.66%. The origin of this receptor is a human patient with POMP-related autoinflammation and immune dysregulation (PRAID). Among the T cells, some may be from the graft donor. This material consisted of CD4+ T cells from PBMCs, taken after stem cell transplantation.

CDR3 sequence reads: CAWKTDGDTQYF. Written as DNA, the CDR3 is TGTGCCTGGAAAACCGACGGTGATACGCAGTATTTT. This sequence joins TRBV30 and TRBJ2-3; D remains unclear. The CDR3 is 12 amino acids. Germline V gives CDR1 GTSNPN, CDR2 SVGIG (reference sequence). The V gene lost 4 bases and the J gene lost 6 bases, with 11 bases spanning the gap. The full variable domain, rest sourced from reference TRBV30 and TRBJ2-3, is SQTIHQWPATLVQPVGSPLSLECTVEGTSNPNLYWYRQAAGRGLQLLFYSVGIGQISSEVPQNLSASRPQDRQFILSSKKLLLSDSGFYLCAWKTDGDTQYFGPGTRLTVL.